Sequencing of this TCR beta chain was carried out in a study of shared clonotypes between healthy human individuals. Study-wide background: CD8 memory received one plate per donor, CD8 naive two, CD4 memory three and CD4 naive three.

The study, taken as a whole, reports: Blood was the sole source, and tissue repertoires probably differ.

The donors, healthy adults who were HIV-negative, had experienced no recent acute infections or vaccinations. This clone was recorded only once. Its matching antigen is unknown. Trimming left V 0 bases short and J 1 base short, with 14 bases between. In germline, CDR1 is SGDLS, CDR2 YYNGEE. The CDR3 sequence is 17 residues long. In the authors' workflow: Filtering differed, since immunoSEQ gave only junction sequences and no quality scores. Assay used: immunoSEQ multiplex PCR; TCRdb lists only in-frame clones, some missing. V and J calls and clone size are copied from that table; D and trimming were computed from the DNA. The data contain fewer than 400,000 clones, roughly 70% of them seen just once; the ten biggest clones take up around a tenth.

This TCR derives from a man under 40 in good health. The J gene is TRBJ2-4, the V gene TRBV9; D is undetermined. The sample comprised memory CD4+ T cells sorted from blood. Subset defined: CD45RA-negative fraction. CDR3 in DNA: TGTGCCAGCAGCGTAGATCCCCATCAGTCGGCCAAAAACATTCAGTACTTC. Translation: CASSVDPHQSAKNIQYF.